Below, 15 T cell receptor beta chains from the same sample are listed, as sequenced in a study of vaccination effects on CD4 cells after COVID-19 (dated by TCRdb to between 2021 and 2022). No antigen is known for these receptors. Libraries were built with the immunoSEQ multiplex PCR assay. In TCRdb, the immuneACCESS table is reduced to in-frame sequences with V and J assigned. These tables do not hold every clone; where another copy was compared, an unresolved V gene accounts for under half, and the others remain unexplained. In all, the sample holds roughly 70,000 clones, and 74% of those were seen once. Under 2% of the sample lies in the top ten. The ViraFEST assay stimulated PBMC with viral peptide pools and then used TCR sequencing to identify antigen-specific CD4+ T cell clonotypes by expansion. After around eleven days of culture, CD4+ T cells were isolated with the EasySep CD4+ T cell isolation kit. Each participant received two doses of an mRNA SARS-CoV-2 vaccine, either BNT162b2 or mRNA-1273.

The sequenced sample was CD4+ T cells from PBMCs cultured with HCoV-229E spike peptides, obtained after COVID-19 vaccination. The sample's cell subset or site, from its label and the paper: HCoV-229E spike overlapping peptide pool stimulation. Receptor source: a human donor who received a COVID-19 vaccine.

This chain uses TRBV11-2 with TRBJ1-1; TRBD1 might be the D (6 bases). The CDR3 is made up of 14 amino acids. V was trimmed by 3 bases and J by 5 bases, leaving 13 bases between them. The germline CDR1 and CDR2 sequences are SGHAT and FQNNGV. The CDR3 sequence is CASSFSTGSTEAFF. CDR3 bases: TGTGCCAGCAGCTTTTCCACAGGGAGTACTGAAGCTTTCTTT.

This chain uses TRBV6-2 or TRBV6-3 with TRBJ2-7, with 7 bases lining up with TRBD2. The CDR3 sequence is 13 residues long. CDR1 and CDR2 from the germline V gene are MNHEY and SVGEGT. The V segment lost 2 bases and the J segment 5 bases; nucleotides outside the gene matches: 3. The CDR3 loop reads CASSYRGENEQYV. The DNA for the CDR3 is TGTGCCAGCAGTTACCGGGGGGAGAACGAGCAGTACGTC.

The chain couples TRBV7-3 to TRBJ2-2, with D hard to call. Trimming stripped 6 bases from V and 1 base from J, with 9 bases between. Germline CDR1 reads SGHTA; CDR2 reads FQGTGA. CDR3 length: 14 amino acids. The CDR3 loop is CASSFNRNTGELFF. The CDR3 DNA follows: TGTGCCAGCAGTTTCAACAGGAACACCGGGGAGCTGTTTTTT.

With respect to this clone: Other nucleotide sequences in the sample specify the same CDR3. This chain connects TRBV9 to TRBJ2-3; 13 nucleotides match TRBD2. The CDR3 has 18 amino acids. In germline, CDR1 is SGDLS, CDR2 YYNGEE. V gave up 0 bases and J gave up 0 bases; unmatched junction bases: 4. CDR3 sequence: CASSVELAGGTSTDTQYF. The CDR3, as DNA: TGTGCCAGCAGCGTAGAACTAGCGGGGGGGACTAGCACAGATACGCAGTATTTT. Full variable domain (missing parts from reference TRBV9 and TRBJ2-3): DSGVTQTPKHLITATGQRVTLRCSPRSGDLSVYWYQQSLDQGLQFLIQYYNGEERAKGNILERFSAQQFPDLHSELNLSSLELGDSALYFCASSVELAGGTSTDTQYFGPGTRLTVL.

The chain joins TRBV6-6 to TRBJ2-2; weak D call: TRBD2 (7 bases). Germline CDR1 MNHNY, CDR2 SVGAGI (reference sequence). This CDR3 spans 14 amino acids. The V end lost 2 bases, the J end lost 5 bases, and 9 bases lay between the germline ends. The DNA for the CDR3 is TGTGCCAGCAGTTACAGGGGGGGGACCGGGGAGCTGTTTTTT. It translates to CASSYRGGTGELFF.

This clone has just one count. J is TRBJ1-4 and V is TRBV3-1 (or the pseudogene TRBV3-2); D is unclear. Germline V gene lookup returns CDR1 LGHDT and CDR2 YNNKEL (reference sequence). The CDR3 runs 13 residues. V lost 3 bases and J 11 bases, leaving 13 bases between the germline ends. The CDR3 DNA sequence: TGTGCCAGCAGCCACGAATCCGCATGGAAACTGTTTTTT. Its translation is CASSHESAWKLFF.

The chain employs TRBV5-1 and TRBJ2-7, with a possible D match to TRBD2 (6 bases). Judging by the DNA end, TRBJ2-5 fits better; the J call may be wrong. Germline V gene data show CDR1 as SGHRS and CDR2 as YFSETQ. This CDR3 region has 17 residues. The CDR3 protein is CASSTRVFRTNQETQYF. The DNA for the CDR3 is TGCGCCAGCAGCACACGGGTATTTAGGACTAACCAAGAGACCCAGTACTTC.

Concerning this clone: This specimen includes other DNA sequences encoding the same CDR3. The chain carries TRBV5-1 and TRBJ1-2, with D possibly TRBD1 on 5 matching bases. Deletions cut 4 bases from V and 3 bases from J, with 10 bases between. The CDR3 covers 13 residues. Germline V gene sequence: CDR1 SGHRS, CDR2 YFSETQ. The CDR3 DNA reads as TGCGCCAGCAGCGACCAGGGAGACTATGGCTACACCTTC. Its translation is CASSDQGDYGYTF.

This clone was seen once. J is TRBJ1-1 and V is TRBV6-5; D is unclear. Germline lookup yields CDR1 MNHEY and CDR2 SVGAGI. There are 15 residues in the CDR3. Trimming stripped 10 bases from V and 4 bases from J, with 22 bases between. The CDR3 DNA is TGTGCCACCATACGGGAACCTTGGGTGAGCACTGAAGCTTTCTTT. Translation gives CATIREPWVSTEAFF.

The V gene is TRBV5-5, the J gene TRBJ1-4, with D hard to call. The CDR3 runs to 14 residues. Germline V CDR1 and CDR2: SGHKS, YYEKEE (reference sequence). Between the trimmed V and J ends, which lost 4 bases and 6 bases, there was a span of 13 bases. CDR3 in DNA: TGTGCCAGCAGCCCAGGCTCTGTTTATGAAAAACTGTTTTTT. Protein sequence: CASSPGSVYEKLFF.

The J gene is TRBJ1-6, the V gene TRBV5-5; D unresolved. V was pared by 2 bases and J by 8 bases, with 8 bases between. The CDR3 contains 13 residues. Germline CDR1 and CDR2: SGHKS and YYEKEE (reference sequence). The CDR3 region has the DNA TGTGCCAGCAGCTTTGAACAACATTCACCCCTCCACTTT. Amino acid sequence: CASSFEQHSPLHF.

This clone appeared once. V gene TRBV11-2 combines with J gene TRBJ2-5, with D uncertain. V lost 1 base to trimming and J lost 0 bases, with 12 bases between them. CDR3 length: 16 residues. CDR1 SGHAT and CDR2 FQNNGV come from the germline V gene. The CDR3 nucleotides read TGTGCCAGCAGCTTAGGGAGCTTCAGGTACCAAGAGACCCAGTACTTC. Protein: CASSLGSFRYQETQYF.

The genes are TRBV27 and TRBJ1-1, with a possible D match to TRBD1 (5 bases). V was clipped by 3 bases and J by 0 bases, with 11 bases between them. CDR1 is MNHEY, CDR2 SMNVEV, per germline (reference sequence). CDR3 length: 15 amino acids. The CDR3, as DNA: TGTGCCAGCAGTTTCGGGCAGGGAATGAACACTGAAGCTTTCTTT. Translating it yields CASSFGQGMNTEAFF.

This clone was seen a handful of times. The rearrangement links TRBV15 to TRBJ2-1, with D perhaps TRBD1 (6 bases). The CDR3 runs to 13 residues. V was clipped by 0 bases and J by 10 bases, with 10 bases between them. The germline CDR1 and CDR2 sequences are LNHNV and YYDKDF (reference sequence). DNA of the CDR3: TGTGCCACCAGCAGAGATGCAGGGGAGGAGCAGTTCTTC. This translates into CATSRDAGEEQFF.

The chain couples TRBV24-1 to TRBJ2-5; TRBD2 matches at 8 bases. V lost 4 bases to trimming and J lost 3 bases; unmatched junction nucleotides: 3. The CDR3 sequence is 14 residues long. Germline CDR1 and CDR2: KGHDR and SFDVKD. The CDR3 loop is CATSEKRGKETQYF. DNA for the CDR3: TGTGCCACCAGTGAGAAGCGGGGGAAAGAGACCCAGTACTTC.